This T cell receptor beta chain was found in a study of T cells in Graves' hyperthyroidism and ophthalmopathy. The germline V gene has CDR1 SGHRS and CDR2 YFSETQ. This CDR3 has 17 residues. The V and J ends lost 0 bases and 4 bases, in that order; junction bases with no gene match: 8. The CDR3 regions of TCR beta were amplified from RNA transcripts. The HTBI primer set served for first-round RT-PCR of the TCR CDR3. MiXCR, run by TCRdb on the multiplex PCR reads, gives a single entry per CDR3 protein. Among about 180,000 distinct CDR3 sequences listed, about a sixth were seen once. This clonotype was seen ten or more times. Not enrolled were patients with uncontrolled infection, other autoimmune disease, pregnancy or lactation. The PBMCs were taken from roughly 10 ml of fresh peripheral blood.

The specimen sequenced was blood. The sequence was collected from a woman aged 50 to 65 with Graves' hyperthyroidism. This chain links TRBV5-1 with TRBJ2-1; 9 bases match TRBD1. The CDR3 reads CASSLGTGTGIYNEQFF. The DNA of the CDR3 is TGCGCCAGCAGCTTGGGAACCGGGACAGGGATATACAATGAGCAGTTCTTC.